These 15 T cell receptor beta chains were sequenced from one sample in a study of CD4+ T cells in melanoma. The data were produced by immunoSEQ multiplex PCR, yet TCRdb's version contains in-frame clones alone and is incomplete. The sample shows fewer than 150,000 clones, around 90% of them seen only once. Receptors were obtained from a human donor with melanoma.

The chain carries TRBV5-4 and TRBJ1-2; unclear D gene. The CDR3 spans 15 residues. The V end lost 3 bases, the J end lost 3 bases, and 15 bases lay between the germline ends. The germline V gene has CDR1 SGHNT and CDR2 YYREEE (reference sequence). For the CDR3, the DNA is TGTGCCAGCAGCTCGGAGGAGGGTAGGGACTATGGCTACACCTTC. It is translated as CASSSEEGRDYGYTF.

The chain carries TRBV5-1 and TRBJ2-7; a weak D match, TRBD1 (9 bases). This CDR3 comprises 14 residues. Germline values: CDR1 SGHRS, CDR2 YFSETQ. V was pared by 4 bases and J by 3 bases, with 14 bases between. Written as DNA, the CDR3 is TGCGCCAGCAGCATAGCGGGACAGGGCTACGAGCAGTACTTC. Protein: CASSIAGQGYEQYF.

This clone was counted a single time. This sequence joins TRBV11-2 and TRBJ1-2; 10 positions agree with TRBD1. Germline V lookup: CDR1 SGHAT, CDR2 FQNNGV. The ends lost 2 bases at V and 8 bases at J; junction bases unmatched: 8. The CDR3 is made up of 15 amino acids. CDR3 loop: CASSLPSGQGFGYTF. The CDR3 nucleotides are TGTGCCAGCAGCTTACCCTCGGGACAGGGGTTCGGCTACACCTTC.

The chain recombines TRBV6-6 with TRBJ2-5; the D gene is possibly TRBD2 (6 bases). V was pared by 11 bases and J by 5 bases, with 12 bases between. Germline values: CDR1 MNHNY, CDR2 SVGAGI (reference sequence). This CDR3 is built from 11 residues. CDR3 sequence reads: CACGVGETQYF. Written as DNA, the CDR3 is TGTGCCTGCGGGGTTGGGGAGACCCAGTACTTC.

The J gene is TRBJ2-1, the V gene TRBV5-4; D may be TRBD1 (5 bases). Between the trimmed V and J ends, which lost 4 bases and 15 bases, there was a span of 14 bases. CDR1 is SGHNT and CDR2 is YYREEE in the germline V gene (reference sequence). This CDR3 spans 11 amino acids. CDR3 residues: CASSAVDSTFF. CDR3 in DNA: TGTGCCAGCAGCGCCGTTGACAGTACGTTCTTC.

CDR3 amino acids: CASSPPYGVHNEKLFF. The CDR3, as DNA: TGTGCCAGCAGTCCACCCTACGGGGTTCATAATGAAAAACTGTTTTTT. This chain joins TRBV28 and TRBJ1-4, with D unresolved. V lost 5 bases and J 4 bases, leaving 17 bases between the germline ends. This CDR3 has 16 amino acids. Per germline, CDR1 MDHEN and CDR2 SYDVKM.

CDR3 bases: TGTGCCAGCAGTTCCCCGGGACAGGGAGCCAAAAACATTCAGTACTTC. This gives the protein CASSSPGQGAKNIQYF. The V gene is TRBV6-5, the J gene TRBJ2-4, with 9 bases fitting TRBD1. J was trimmed by 0 bases and V by 4 bases; bases with no gene match: 4. CDR1 MNHEY and CDR2 SVGAGI come from the germline V gene. There are 16 residues in the CDR3.

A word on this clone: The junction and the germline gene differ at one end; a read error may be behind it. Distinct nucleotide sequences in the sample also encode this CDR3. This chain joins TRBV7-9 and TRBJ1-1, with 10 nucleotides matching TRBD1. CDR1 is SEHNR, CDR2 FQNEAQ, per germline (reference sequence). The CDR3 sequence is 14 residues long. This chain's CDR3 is CASRDRGGNTEAFF. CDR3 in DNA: TGCGCCAGCCGGGACAGGGGAGGGAACACTGAAGCTTTCTTT.

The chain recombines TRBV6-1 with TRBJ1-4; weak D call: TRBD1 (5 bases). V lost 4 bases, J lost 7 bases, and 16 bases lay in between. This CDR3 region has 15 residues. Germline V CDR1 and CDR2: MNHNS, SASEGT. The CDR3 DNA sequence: TGTGCCAGCAGTGCAGGGCCCGGTCGGAGTGAAAAACTGTTTTTT. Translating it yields CASSAGPGRSEKLFF.

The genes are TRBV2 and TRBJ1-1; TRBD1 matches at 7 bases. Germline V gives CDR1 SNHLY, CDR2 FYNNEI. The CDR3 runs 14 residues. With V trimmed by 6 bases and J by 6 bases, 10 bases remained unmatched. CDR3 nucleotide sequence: TGTGCCAGCAGGGAGACAGGGACTCTACCTGAAGCTTTCTTT. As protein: CASRETGTLPEAFF.

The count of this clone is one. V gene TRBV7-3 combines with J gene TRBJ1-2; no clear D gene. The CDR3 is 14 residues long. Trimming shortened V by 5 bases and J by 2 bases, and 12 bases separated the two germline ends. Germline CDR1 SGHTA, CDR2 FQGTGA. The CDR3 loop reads CASSPTGTNYGYTF. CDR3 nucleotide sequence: TGTGCCAGCAGCCCTACCGGTACAAACTATGGCTACACCTTC.

In DNA, the CDR3 is TGTGCCAGCAGTCCAAGGGGGTACGAGCAGTACTTC. Translation: CASSPRGYEQYF. The chain uses TRBV28 and TRBJ2-7, with D possibly being TRBD1 (6 bases). This CDR3 region has 12 residues. The V gene's germline CDR1 is MDHEN and CDR2 SYDVKM. Trimming took off 5 bases at V and 4 bases at J, with 9 bases between the two ends. Full variable domain (missing parts from reference TRBV28 and TRBJ2-7): DVKVTQSSRYLVKRTGEKVFLECVQDMDHENMFWYRQDPGLGLRLIYFSYDVKMKEKGDIPEGYSVSREKKERFSLILESASTNQTSMYLCASSPRGYEQYFGPGTRLTVT.

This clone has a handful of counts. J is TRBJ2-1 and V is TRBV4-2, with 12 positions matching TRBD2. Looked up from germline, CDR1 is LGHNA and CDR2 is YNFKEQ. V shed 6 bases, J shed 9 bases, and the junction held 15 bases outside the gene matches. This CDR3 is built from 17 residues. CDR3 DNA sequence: TGTGCCAGCAGTGGGGCAACTGCTAGCGGGGGGGCCCTTGAGCAGTTCTTC. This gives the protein CASSGATASGGALEQFF.

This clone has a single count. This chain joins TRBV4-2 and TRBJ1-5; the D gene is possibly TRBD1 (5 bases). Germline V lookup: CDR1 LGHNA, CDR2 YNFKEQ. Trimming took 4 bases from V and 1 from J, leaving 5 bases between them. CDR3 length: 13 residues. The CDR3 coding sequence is TGTGCCAGCAGCCGGGACAGCAATCAGCCCCAGCATTTT. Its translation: CASSRDSNQPQHF.

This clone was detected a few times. The CDR3, as DNA: TGTGCCAGCAATAACAGGGCGGCCGGGGAGCTGTTTTTT. It encodes CASNNRAAGELFF. The chain employs TRBV27 and TRBJ2-2; perhaps TRBD1 as D (6 bases). CDR3 length: 13 amino acids. Germline CDR1 is MNHEY and CDR2 is SMNVEV (reference sequence). V was cut by 7 bases and J by 6 bases, with 12 bases left in between.